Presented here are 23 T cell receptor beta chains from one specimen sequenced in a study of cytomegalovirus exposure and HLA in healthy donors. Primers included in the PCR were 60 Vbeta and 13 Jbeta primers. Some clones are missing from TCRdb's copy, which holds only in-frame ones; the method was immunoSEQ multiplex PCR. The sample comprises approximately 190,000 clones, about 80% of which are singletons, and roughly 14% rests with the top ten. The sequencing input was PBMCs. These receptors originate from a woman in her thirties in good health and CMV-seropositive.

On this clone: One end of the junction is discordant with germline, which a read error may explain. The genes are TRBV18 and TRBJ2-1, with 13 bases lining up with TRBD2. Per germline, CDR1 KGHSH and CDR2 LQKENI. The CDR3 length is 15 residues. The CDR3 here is CASSPLAGGQNEQFF. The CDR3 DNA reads TGTGCCAGCTCTCCACTAGCGGGGGGGCAGAATGAGCAGTTCTTC.

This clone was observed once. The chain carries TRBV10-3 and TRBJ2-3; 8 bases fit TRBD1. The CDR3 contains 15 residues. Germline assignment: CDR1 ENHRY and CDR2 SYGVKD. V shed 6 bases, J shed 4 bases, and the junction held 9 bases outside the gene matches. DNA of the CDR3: TGTGCCATCAGGCCTGACAGGGGAGGCGCAGATACGCAGTATTTT. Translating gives CAIRPDRGGADTQYF.

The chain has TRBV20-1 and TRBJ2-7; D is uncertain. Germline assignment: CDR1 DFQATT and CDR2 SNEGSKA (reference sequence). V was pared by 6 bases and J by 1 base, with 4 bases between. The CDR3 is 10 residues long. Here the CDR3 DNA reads TGCAGTGCCGAGTCCTACGAGCAGTACTTC. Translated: CSAESYEQYF.

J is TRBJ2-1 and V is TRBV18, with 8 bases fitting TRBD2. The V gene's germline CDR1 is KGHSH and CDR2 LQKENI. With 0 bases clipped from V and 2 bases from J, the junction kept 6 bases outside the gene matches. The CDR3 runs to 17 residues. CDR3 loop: CASSPPWRGDPYNEQFF. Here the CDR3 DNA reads TGTGCCAGCTCACCACCGTGGCGGGGGGACCCCTACAATGAGCAGTTCTTC. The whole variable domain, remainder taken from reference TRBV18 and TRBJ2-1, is NAGVMQNPRHLVRRRGQEARLRCSPMKGHSHVYWYRQLPEEGLKFMVYLQKENIIDESGMPKERFSAEFPKEGPSILRIQQVVRGDSAAYFCASSPPWRGDPYNEQFFGPGTRLTVL.

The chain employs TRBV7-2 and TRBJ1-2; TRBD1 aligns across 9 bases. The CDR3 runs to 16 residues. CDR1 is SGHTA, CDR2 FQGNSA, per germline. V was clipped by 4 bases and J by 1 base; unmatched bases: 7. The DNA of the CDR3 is TGTGCCAGCAGCTCCTTCGGGACAGGGTTTAACTATGGCTACACCTTC. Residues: CASSSFGTGFNYGYTF.

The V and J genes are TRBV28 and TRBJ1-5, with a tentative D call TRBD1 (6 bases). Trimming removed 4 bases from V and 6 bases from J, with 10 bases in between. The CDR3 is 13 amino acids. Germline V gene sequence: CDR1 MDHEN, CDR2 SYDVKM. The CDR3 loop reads CASSSGGPQPQHF. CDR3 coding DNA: TGTGCCAGCAGTTCGGGGGGCCCTCAGCCCCAGCATTTT.

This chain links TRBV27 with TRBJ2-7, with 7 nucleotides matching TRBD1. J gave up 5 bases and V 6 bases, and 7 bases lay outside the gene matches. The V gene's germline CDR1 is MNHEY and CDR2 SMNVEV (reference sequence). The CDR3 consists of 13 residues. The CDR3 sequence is CASSLGQQDEQYF. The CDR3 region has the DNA TGTGCCAGCAGCCTGGGACAGCAAGACGAGCAGTACTTC.

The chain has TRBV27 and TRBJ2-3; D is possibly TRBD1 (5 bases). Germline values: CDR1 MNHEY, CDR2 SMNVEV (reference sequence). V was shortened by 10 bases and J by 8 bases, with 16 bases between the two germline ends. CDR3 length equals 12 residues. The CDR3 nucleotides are TGTGCCACCATACCCAGGGAAGGTACGCAGTATTTT. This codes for CATIPREGTQYF.

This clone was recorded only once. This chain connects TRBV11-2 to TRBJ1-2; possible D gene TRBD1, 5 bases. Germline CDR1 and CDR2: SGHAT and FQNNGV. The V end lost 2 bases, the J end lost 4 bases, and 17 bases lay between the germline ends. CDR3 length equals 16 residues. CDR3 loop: CASSLHPPGGGYGYTF. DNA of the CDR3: TGTGCCAGCAGCTTACACCCCCCCGGGGGTGGCTATGGCTACACCTTC. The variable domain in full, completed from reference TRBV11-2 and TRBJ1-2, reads EAGVAQSPRYKIIEKRQSVAFWCNPISGHATLYWYQQILGQGPKLLIQFQNNGVVDDSQLPKDRFSAERLKGVDSTLKIQPAKLEDSAVYLCASSLHPPGGGYGYTFGSGTRLTVV.

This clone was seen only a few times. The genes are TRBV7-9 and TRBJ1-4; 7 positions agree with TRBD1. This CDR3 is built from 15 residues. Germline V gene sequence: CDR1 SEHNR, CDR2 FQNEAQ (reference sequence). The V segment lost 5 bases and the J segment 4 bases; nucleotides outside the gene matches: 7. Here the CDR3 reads CASSLGTVFNEKLFF. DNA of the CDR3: TGTGCCAGCAGCCTTGGGACAGTATTTAATGAAAAACTGTTTTTT. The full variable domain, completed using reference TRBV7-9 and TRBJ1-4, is DTGVSQNPRHKITKRGQNVTFRCDPISEHNRLYWYRQTLGQGPEFLTYFQNEAQLEKSRLLSDRFSAERPKGSFSTLEIQRTEQGDSAMYLCASSLGTVFNEKLFFGSGTQLSVL.

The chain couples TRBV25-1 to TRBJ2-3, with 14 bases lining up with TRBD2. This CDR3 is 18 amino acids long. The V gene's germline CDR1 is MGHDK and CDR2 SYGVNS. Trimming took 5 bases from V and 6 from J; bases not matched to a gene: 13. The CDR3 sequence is CASSRARRLAGGADTQYF. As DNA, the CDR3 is TGTGCCAGCAGTCGAGCAAGAAGACTAGCGGGAGGGGCCGATACGCAGTATTTT.

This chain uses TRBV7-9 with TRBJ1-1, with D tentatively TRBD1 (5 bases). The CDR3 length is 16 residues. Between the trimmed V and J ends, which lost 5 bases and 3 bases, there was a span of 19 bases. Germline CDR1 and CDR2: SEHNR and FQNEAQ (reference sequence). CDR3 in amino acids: CASSNQKGLFDTEAFF. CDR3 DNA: TGTGCCAGCAGCAACCAGAAGGGGCTTTTCGACACTGAAGCTTTCTTT.

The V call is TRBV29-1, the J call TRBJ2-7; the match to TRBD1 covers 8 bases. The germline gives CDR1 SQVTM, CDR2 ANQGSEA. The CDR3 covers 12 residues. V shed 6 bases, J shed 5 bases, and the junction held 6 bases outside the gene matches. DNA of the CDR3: TGCAGCGTCCGGACAGGGCCCCACGAGCAGTACTTC. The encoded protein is CSVRTGPHEQYF.

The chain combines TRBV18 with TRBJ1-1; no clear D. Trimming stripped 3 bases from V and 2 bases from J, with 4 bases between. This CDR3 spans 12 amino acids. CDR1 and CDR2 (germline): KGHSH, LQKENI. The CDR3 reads CASSPQNTEAFF. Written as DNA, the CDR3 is TGTGCCAGCTCACCCCAAAACACTGAAGCTTTCTTT.

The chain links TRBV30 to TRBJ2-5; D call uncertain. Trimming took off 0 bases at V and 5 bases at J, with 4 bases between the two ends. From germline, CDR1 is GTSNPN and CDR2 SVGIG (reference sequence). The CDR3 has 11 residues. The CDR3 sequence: CAWSVAETQYF. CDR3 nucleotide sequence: TGTGCCTGGAGTGTAGCCGAGACCCAGTACTTC.

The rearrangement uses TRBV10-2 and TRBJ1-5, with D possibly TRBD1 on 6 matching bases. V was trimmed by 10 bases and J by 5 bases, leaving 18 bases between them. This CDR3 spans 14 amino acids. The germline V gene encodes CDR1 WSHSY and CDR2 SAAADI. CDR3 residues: CATKPGQGHQPQHF. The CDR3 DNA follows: TGCGCCACCAAACCCGGGCAGGGGCATCAGCCCCAGCATTTT.

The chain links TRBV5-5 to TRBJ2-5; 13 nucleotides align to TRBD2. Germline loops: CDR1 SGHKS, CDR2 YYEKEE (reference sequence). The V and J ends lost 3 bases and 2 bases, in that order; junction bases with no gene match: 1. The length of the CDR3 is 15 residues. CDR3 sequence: CASSSGLAGQETQYF. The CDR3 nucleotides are TGTGCCAGCAGCTCGGGACTAGCGGGGCAAGAGACCCAGTACTTC.

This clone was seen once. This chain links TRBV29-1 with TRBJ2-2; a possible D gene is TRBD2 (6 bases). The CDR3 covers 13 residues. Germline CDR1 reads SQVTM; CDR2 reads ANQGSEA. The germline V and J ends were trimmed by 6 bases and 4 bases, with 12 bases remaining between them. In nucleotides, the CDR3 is TGCAGCGTCCCCGGGGGACGCACCGGGGAGCTGTTTTTT. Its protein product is CSVPGGRTGELFF.

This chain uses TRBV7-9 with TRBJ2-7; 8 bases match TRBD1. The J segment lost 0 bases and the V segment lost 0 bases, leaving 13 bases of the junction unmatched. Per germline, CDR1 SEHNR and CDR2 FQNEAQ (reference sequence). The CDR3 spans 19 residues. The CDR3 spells CASSLAGGQGPINSYEQYF. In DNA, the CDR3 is TGTGCCAGCAGCTTAGCTGGCGGACAGGGCCCGATTAACTCCTACGAGCAGTACTTC.

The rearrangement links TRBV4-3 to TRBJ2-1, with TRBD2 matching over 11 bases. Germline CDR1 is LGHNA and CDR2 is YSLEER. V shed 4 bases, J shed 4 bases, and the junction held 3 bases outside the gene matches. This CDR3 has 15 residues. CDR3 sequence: CASSPLAGGYNEQFF. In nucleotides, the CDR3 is TGCGCCAGCAGCCCCCTAGCGGGGGGTTACAATGAGCAGTTCTTC.

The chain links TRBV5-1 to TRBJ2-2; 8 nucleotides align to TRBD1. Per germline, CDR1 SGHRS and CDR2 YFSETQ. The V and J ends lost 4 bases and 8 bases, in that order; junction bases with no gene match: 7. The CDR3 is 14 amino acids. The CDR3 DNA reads TGCGCCAGCAGCCAAGGACAGGGACTGGGGGAGCTGTTTTTT. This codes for CASSQGQGLGELFF. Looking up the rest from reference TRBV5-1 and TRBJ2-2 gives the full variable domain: KAGVTQTPRYLIKTRGQQVTLSCSPISGHRSVSWYQQTPGQGLQFLFEYFSETQRNKGNFPGRFSGRQFSNSRSEMNVSTLELGDSALYLCASSQGQGLGELFFGEGSRLTVL.

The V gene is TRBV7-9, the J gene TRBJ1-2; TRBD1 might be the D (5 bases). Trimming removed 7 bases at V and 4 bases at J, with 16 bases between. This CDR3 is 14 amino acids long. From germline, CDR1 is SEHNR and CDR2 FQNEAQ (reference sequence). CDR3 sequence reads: CASTRRGVGYGYTF. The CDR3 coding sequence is TGTGCCAGCACCCGACGGGGGGTGGGCTATGGCTACACCTTC.

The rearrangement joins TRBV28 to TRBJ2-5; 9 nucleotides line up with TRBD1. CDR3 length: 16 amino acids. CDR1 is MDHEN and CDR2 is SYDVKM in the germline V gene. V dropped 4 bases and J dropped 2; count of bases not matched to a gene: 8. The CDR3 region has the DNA TGTGCCAGCAGTTCGCTAGACAGGGGGGGGCAAGAGACCCAGTACTTC. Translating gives CASSSLDRGGQETQYF.